One sample yielded the 20 T cell receptor beta chains listed below, sequenced in a study of blood T cell repertoires in COVID-19. Produced via immunoSEQ multiplex PCR; TCRdb's table is partial and in-frame only. Of some 28,000 clones in the sample, roughly 87% were seen once. Material for sequencing was peripheral blood. These receptors came from a human donor in a cohort sampled during active COVID-19.

The genes are TRBV4-2 and TRBJ1-2, with TRBD1 identical over 7 bases. This CDR3 is built from 17 residues. Germline V lookup: CDR1 LGHNA, CDR2 YNFKEQ. V lost 2 bases, J lost 4 bases, and 13 bases stayed unmatched. The CDR3: CASSQSGPTGTTYGYTF. CDR3 sequence (DNA): TGTGCCAGCAGCCAATCCGGACCGACAGGGACAACCTATGGCTACACCTTC.

V and J are TRBV7-2 and TRBJ2-1; maybe TRBD2 (6 bases). CDR3 length: 13 residues. The V gene lost 0 bases and the J gene lost 10 bases, with 10 bases spanning the gap. From germline, CDR1 is SGHTA and CDR2 FQGNSA. The CDR3 DNA reads as TGTGCCAGCAGCTTAGCGGGGGGAAGGGAGCAGTTCTTC. It translates to CASSLAGGREQFF.

V gene TRBV3-1 (or the pseudogene TRBV3-2) combines with J gene TRBJ1-5; TRBD1 agrees at 9 bases. CDR3 size: 15 residues. The J segment lost 11 bases and the V segment lost 0 bases, leaving 8 bases of the junction unmatched. Germline CDR1 and CDR2: LGHDT and YNNKEL (reference sequence). CDR3 protein: CASSQEGTGSSAQHF. CDR3 nucleotide sequence: TGTGCCAGCAGCCAAGAAGGGACAGGGTCCTCGGCCCAGCATTTT.

The chain couples TRBV6-4 to TRBJ1-4, with TRBD1 identical over 7 bases. The V segment lost 5 bases and the J segment 0 bases; nucleotides outside the gene matches: 6. The CDR3 contains 16 residues. Germline-derived CDR1 and CDR2 are MRHNA and SNTAGT. The CDR3 loop is CASSHGDRTTNEKLFF. The CDR3 DNA sequence: TGTGCCAGCAGTCACGGGGACAGAACAACTAATGAAAAACTGTTTTTT.

This clone was seen a single time. The V call is TRBV6-5, the J call TRBJ1-2, with D perhaps TRBD1 (5 bases). In germline, CDR1 is MNHEY, CDR2 SVGAGI. The ends were cut back, 2 bases at V and 3 bases at J, with 10 bases in the middle. CDR3 length: 14 residues. The CDR3 loop reads CASSYDRDYYGYTF. The CDR3 region has the DNA TGTGCCAGCAGTTACGACAGAGATTACTATGGCTACACCTTC.

The chain uses TRBV7-9 and TRBJ1-4, with TRBD1 matching over 10 bases. The junction had 7 bases not matched to a gene; V was cut back by 6 bases and J by 3 bases. This CDR3 contains 16 residues. Germline V CDR1 and CDR2: SEHNR, FQNEAQ (reference sequence). CDR3 protein: CASRLGTGASNEKLFF. In DNA form, the CDR3 reads TGTGCCAGCAGACTTGGGACAGGGGCCTCTAATGAAAAACTGTTTTTT.

The chain links TRBV6-2 or TRBV6-3 to TRBJ2-7; 10 positions agree with TRBD2. J was trimmed by 3 bases and V by 6 bases; bases with no gene match: 17. The CDR3 has 18 amino acids. From germline, CDR1 is MNHEY and CDR2 SVGEGT. This chain's CDR3 is CASSPTSGRGLGHYEQYF. The CDR3 nucleotides read TGTGCCAGCAGCCCGACTAGCGGGCGGGGTCTGGGACACTACGAGCAGTACTTC.

The chain has TRBV5-6 and TRBJ1-6, with TRBD1 matching over 9 bases. The germline V gene encodes CDR1 SGHDT and CDR2 YYEEEE. Trimming removed 3 bases from V and 10 bases from J; junction bases left unmatched: 5. The CDR3 contains 14 residues. CDR3 sequence (DNA): TGTGCCAGCAGCTCCCGGGACAGGGACTCACCCCTCCACTTT. Amino acids: CASSSRDRDSPLHF.

The chain carries TRBV9 and TRBJ2-1, with 9 bases lining up with TRBD2. The CDR3 has 16 amino acids. From germline, CDR1 is SGDLS and CDR2 YYNGEE. Unmatched junction bases numbered 4, after V lost 3 bases and J lost 0 bases. This chain's CDR3 is CASSAGLAFSYNEQFF. CDR3 in DNA: TGTGCCAGCAGCGCCGGACTAGCGTTCTCCTACAATGAGCAGTTCTTC.

The chain has TRBV5-4 and TRBJ2-3; 10 bases line up with TRBD2. Germline loops: CDR1 SGHNT, CDR2 YYREEE (reference sequence). The J segment lost 4 bases and the V segment lost 1 base, leaving 6 bases of the junction unmatched. The CDR3 totals 16 residues. The CDR3 sequence is CASSLLGLAFSDTQYF. The CDR3 DNA sequence: TGTGCCAGCAGCTTGTTGGGACTAGCGTTCTCAGATACGCAGTATTTT.

The chain employs TRBV1 and TRBJ2-7; the D call of TRBD2 is as the table states it, not checked on the DNA. TRBV1 is given as a pseudogene. The CDR3 is 18 residues long. This chain's CDR3 is CTSSQDPSGSLSSYEQYF. DNA of the CDR3: TGCACCAGCAGCCAAGATCCTAGCGGGAGCCTGAGCTCCTACGAGCAGTACTTC.

This clone was recorded only once. V gene TRBV27 combines with J gene TRBJ1-6, with 7 bases lining up with TRBD1. From germline, CDR1 is MNHEY and CDR2 SMNVEV (reference sequence). V lost 10 bases and J lost 6; bases outside the gene matches: 6. The CDR3 totals 13 residues. The chain's CDR3 is CATRRGLNSPLHF. The CDR3 nucleotides read TGTGCCACCCGGAGGGGGCTTAATTCACCCCTCCACTTT.

CDR3 loop: CASSPMGGSYEQYF. The CDR3 DNA follows: TGTGCCAGCAGCCCAATGGGGGGGAGCTACGAGCAGTACTTC. This chain joins TRBV5-5 and TRBJ2-7, with 7 bases lining up with TRBD2. Germline assignment: CDR1 SGHKS and CDR2 YYEKEE (reference sequence). Trimming removed 4 bases from V and 3 bases from J; junction bases left unmatched: 7. This CDR3 has 14 amino acids.

The V call is TRBV4-1, the J call TRBJ2-1; the D gene is possibly TRBD2 (7 bases). Trimming pared 2 bases from V and 8 bases from J, leaving 19 bases between. The CDR3 is 16 residues long. Germline loops: CDR1 MGHRA, CDR2 YSYEKL. In nucleotides, the CDR3 is TGCGCCAGCAGCCAAAGTCCAGCGGGACATATCGATGAGCAGTTCTTC. Translating it yields CASSQSPAGHIDEQFF.

The chain joins TRBV19 to TRBJ1-1, with 8 bases matching TRBD1. Germline CDR1 is LNHDA and CDR2 is SQIVND (reference sequence). CDR3 size: 13 residues. J was trimmed by 0 bases and V by 10 bases; bases with no gene match: 4. Here the CDR3 DNA reads TGTGCCACCAGGACAGGGATGAACACTGAAGCTTTCTTT. Translated: CATRTGMNTEAFF.

The genes are TRBV3-1 (or the pseudogene TRBV3-2) and TRBJ2-1; the D is unclear. Trimming left V 0 bases short and J 8 bases short, with 14 bases between. CDR3 size: 15 residues. CDR1 and CDR2 (germline): LGHDT, YNNKEL (reference sequence). The CDR3 loop reads CASSQDPRPGDEQFF. The CDR3 DNA follows: TGTGCCAGCAGCCAAGATCCGCGGCCTGGAGATGAGCAGTTCTTC.

V gene TRBV5-1 combines with J gene TRBJ1-2; D call uncertain. This CDR3 is built from 13 residues. With 0 bases removed from V and 3 bases from J, the gap between germline ends came to 6 bases. Germline CDR1 SGHRS, CDR2 YFSETQ. CDR3 bases: TGCGCCAGCAGCTTGGTCGGGGACTATGGCTACACCTTC. Translating it yields CASSLVGDYGYTF.

This clone occurred once. V gene TRBV19 combines with J gene TRBJ1-1, with 10 bases that match TRBD1. The CDR3 sequence is 18 residues long. J gave up 4 bases and V 6 bases, and 17 bases lay outside the gene matches. Germline V gene sequence: CDR1 LNHDA, CDR2 SQIVND (reference sequence). The chain's CDR3 is CASSTLRGQGSFGTEAFF. The CDR3 DNA sequence: TGTGCCAGTAGCACCTTGAGGGGACAGGGGTCTTTCGGCACTGAAGCTTTCTTT.

This rearrangement joins TRBV6-5 to TRBJ2-1; 10 bases line up with TRBD2. CDR1 and CDR2 from the germline V gene are MNHEY and SVGAGI. CDR3 length: 15 amino acids. Germline trimming cut 5 bases from V and 5 bases from J; bases unmatched to any gene: 6. DNA for the CDR3: TGTGCCAGCAGTATTCAGCGGGAGGGACACAATGAGCAGTTCTTC. Encoded protein: CASSIQREGHNEQFF.

In DNA form, the CDR3 reads TGTGCCAGCAGTCCTACTAGCGGGGTCTACAATGAGCAGTTCTTC. This codes for CASSPTSGVYNEQFF. The rearrangement uses TRBV3-1 (or the pseudogene TRBV3-2) and TRBJ2-1; 10 bases fit TRBD2. Trimming took 6 bases from V and 3 from J; bases not matched to a gene: 5. Per germline, CDR1 LGHDT and CDR2 YNNKEL (reference sequence). There are 15 residues in the CDR3.